What follows describes a single TCR beta chain. Germline V lookup: CDR1 MNHEY, CDR2 SVGEGT. The CDR3 is 18 amino acids. J gave up 3 bases and V 0 bases, and 12 bases lay outside the gene matches. The sample originates from a study of blood T cell repertoires in COVID-19. The table came from immunoSEQ multiplex PCR; TCRdb's copy has only in-frame clones and leaves some out. The sample holds 250,000 to 350,000 clones, roughly 90% seen once. The V call is TRBV6-2 or TRBV6-3, the J call TRBJ2-7; 9 bases fit TRBD2. Material for sequencing was PBMCs or T cells enriched from blood (not recorded which). This TCR was sampled from a woman aged 18-29 years who had recovered from COVID-19. The CDR3: CASSYSIVAREGNYEQYF. The CDR3 coding sequence is TGTGCCAGCAGTTACTCTATCGTTGCGCGGGAGGGAAACTACGAGCAGTACTTC.